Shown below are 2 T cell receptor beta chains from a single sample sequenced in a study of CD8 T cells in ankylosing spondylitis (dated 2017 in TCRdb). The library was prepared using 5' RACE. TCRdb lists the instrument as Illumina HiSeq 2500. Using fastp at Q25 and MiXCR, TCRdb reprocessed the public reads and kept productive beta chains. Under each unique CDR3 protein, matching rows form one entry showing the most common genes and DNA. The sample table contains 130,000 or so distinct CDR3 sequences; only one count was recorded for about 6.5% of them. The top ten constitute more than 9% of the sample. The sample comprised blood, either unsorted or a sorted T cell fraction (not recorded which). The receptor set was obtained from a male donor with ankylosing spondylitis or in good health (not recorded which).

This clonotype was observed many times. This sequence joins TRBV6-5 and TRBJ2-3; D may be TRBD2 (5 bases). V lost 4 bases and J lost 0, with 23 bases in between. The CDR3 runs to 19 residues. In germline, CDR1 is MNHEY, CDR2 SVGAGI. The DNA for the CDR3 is TGTGCCAGCAGTTTCGTGCCTAGCAGAGCTTCCGAAAGCACAGATACGCAGTATTTT. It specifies CASSFVPSRASESTDTQYF.

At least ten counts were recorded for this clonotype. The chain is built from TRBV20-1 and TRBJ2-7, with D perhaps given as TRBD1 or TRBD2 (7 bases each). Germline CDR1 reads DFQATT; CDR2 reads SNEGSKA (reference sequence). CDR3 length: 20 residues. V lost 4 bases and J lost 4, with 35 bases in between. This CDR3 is CSATQSPPGGLSLESYEQYF. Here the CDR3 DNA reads TGCAGTGCTACCCAATCCCCCCCAGGGGGACTAAGTTTAGAGAGTTACGAGCAGTACTTC.